Listed here are 24 T cell receptor beta chains from one sample, sequenced in a study of blood T cell repertoires in COVID-19. Some clones are missing from TCRdb's copy, which holds only in-frame ones; the method was immunoSEQ multiplex PCR. Of under 130,000 clones listed, roughly 80% were seen once; the top ten hold roughly a fifth. The sequenced sample was peripheral blood. These receptors came from a woman in her 70s with acute or convalescent COVID-19.

The rearrangement joins TRBV6-5 to TRBJ1-1; the D gene is possibly TRBD1 (6 bases). CDR1 is MNHEY, CDR2 SVGAGI, per germline. Trimming took off 6 bases at V and 7 bases at J, with 12 bases between the two ends. This CDR3 is 12 amino acids long. This CDR3 reads CASRPYRDEAFF. In DNA form, the CDR3 reads TGTGCCAGCAGGCCATACAGGGATGAAGCTTTCTTT.

The chain joins TRBV4-2 to TRBJ1-1; D may be TRBD1 (6 bases). Per germline, CDR1 LGHNA and CDR2 YNFKEQ. CDR3 size: 17 residues. Trimming shortened V by 1 base and J by 1 base, and 16 bases separated the two germline ends. CDR3 in amino acids: CASSQGPRGARNTEAFF. In DNA, the CDR3 is TGTGCCAGCAGCCAAGGCCCGCGGGGGGCGAGGAACACTGAAGCTTTCTTT.

V and J are TRBV6-1 and TRBJ1-6; no definite D call. The V and J ends lost 2 bases and 10 bases respectively, with 12 bases between them. This CDR3 is 14 amino acids long. The V gene's germline CDR1 is MNHNS and CDR2 SASEGT. The CDR3 loop is CASSELGMESPLHF. CDR3 bases: TGTGCCAGCAGTGAATTGGGCATGGAATCACCCCTCCACTTT.

The rearrangement joins TRBV14 to TRBJ1-3; D is ambiguous. The CDR3 is 12 residues long. V was pared by 2 bases and J by 4 bases, with 3 bases between. Germline V CDR1 and CDR2: SGHDN, FVKESK. The DNA of the CDR3 is TGTGCCAGCAGCCAACCAGGAAACACCATATATTTT. Translation: CASSQPGNTIYF. Full variable domain (remainder filled in from reference TRBV14 and TRBJ1-3): EAGVTQFPSHSVIEKGQTVTLRCDPISGHDNLYWYRRVMGKEIKFLLHFVKESKQDESGMPNNRFLAERTGGTYSTLKVQPAELEDSGVYFCASSQPGNTIYFGEGSWLTVV.

V is TRBV28 and J is TRBJ1-2; 11 positions match TRBD1. The V gene end was trimmed by 10 bases and the J gene end by 4 bases; junction bases not matched to a gene: 5. This CDR3 contains 13 residues. In germline, CDR1 is MDHEN, CDR2 SYDVKM. The CDR3 reads CATRTGGVYGYTF. The DNA of the CDR3 is TGTGCCACCAGGACAGGGGGCGTCTATGGCTACACCTTC.

The chain employs TRBV23-1 and TRBJ1-3; 9 bases map to TRBD1. TRBV23-1 is flagged as an ORF with uncertain function. J lost 0 bases, V lost 3 bases, and 6 bases had no gene match. CDR3 length equals 17 residues. CDR3 nucleotide sequence: TGCGCCAGCAGTCACGGGACAGGGCCGCCCTCTGGAAACACCATATATTTT. It codes for CASSHGTGPPSGNTIYF.

The chain links TRBV5-4 to TRBJ1-1; TRBD1 aligns across 8 bases. The CDR3 consists of 16 residues. V shed 3 bases and J 2 bases; nucleotides not matched to a gene: 9. From germline, CDR1 is SGHNT and CDR2 YYREEE (reference sequence). CDR3 bases: TGTGCCAGCAGCTCCAGGACAGGGACGGTCAACACTGAAGCTTTCTTT. Translation: CASSSRTGTVNTEAFF.

Written as DNA, the CDR3 is TGTGCCAGCAGTGAAGGACTTTTTAGCAATCAGCCCCAGCATTTT. It encodes CASSEGLFSNQPQHF. V and J are TRBV6-1 and TRBJ1-5; D uncertain. V lost 1 base and J 0 bases, leaving 7 bases between the germline ends. Germline-derived CDR1 and CDR2 are MNHNS and SASEGT. The length of the CDR3 is 15 residues.

CDR3 DNA sequence: TGTGCCAGCATCCCGGGGGTCATGAACACTGAAGCTTTCTTT. As protein: CASIPGVMNTEAFF. This chain connects TRBV5-5 to TRBJ1-1; tentative D call: TRBD1 (5 bases). V was cut by 6 bases and J by 0 bases, with 12 bases left in between. There are 14 residues in the CDR3. Germline V gene sequence: CDR1 SGHKS, CDR2 YYEKEE (reference sequence).

The rearrangement uses TRBV2 and TRBJ1-2; possible D gene TRBD1, 6 bases. This CDR3 spans 14 amino acids. Germline V gene data show CDR1 as SNHLY and CDR2 as FYNNEI. Between the trimmed V and J ends, which lost 6 bases and 0 bases, there was a span of 11 bases. DNA of the CDR3: TGTGCCAGCAGGGGGGCAGGTTCTAACTATGGCTACACCTTC. It codes for CASRGAGSNYGYTF.

DNA for the CDR3: TGTGCCAGCAGCCTAAAGCCCTACGAGCAGTACTTC. Its translation is CASSLKPYEQYF. This chain joins TRBV3-1 (or the pseudogene TRBV3-2) and TRBJ2-7; D unclear. In germline, CDR1 is LGHDT, CDR2 YNNKEL (reference sequence). The CDR3 runs to 12 residues. Trimming cost V 4 bases and J 2 bases, with 6 bases left between them.

V is TRBV5-1 and J is TRBJ2-5, with TRBD2 identical over 10 bases. Trimming took 4 bases from V and 4 from J; bases not matched to a gene: 10. The V gene's germline CDR1 is SGHRS and CDR2 YFSETQ. The CDR3 is 16 amino acids. The CDR3 spells CASSAGTSVTPETQYF. The DNA of the CDR3 is TGCGCCAGCAGCGCCGGGACTAGCGTTACCCCAGAGACCCAGTACTTC.

This clone was found once. J is TRBJ2-1 and V is TRBV10-3; TRBD1 aligns across 7 bases. The J segment lost 0 bases and the V segment lost 3 bases, leaving 2 bases of the junction unmatched. Germline V lookup: CDR1 ENHRY, CDR2 SYGVKD. This CDR3 is built from 15 residues. CDR3 protein: CAISDNRGSYNEQFF. The CDR3 DNA is TGTGCCATCAGTGACAACAGGGGCTCCTACAATGAGCAGTTCTTC.

There are a few counts of this clone. The CDR3 DNA follows: TGTGCCAGTAGTCTCCTCGACAGGGGGTCCGCCGGGGAGCTGTTTTTT. Its protein product is CASSLLDRGSAGELFF. This chain joins TRBV19 and TRBJ2-2; 9 bases agree with TRBD1. The CDR3 is made up of 16 amino acids. V dropped 5 bases and J dropped 6; count of bases not matched to a gene: 10. In germline, CDR1 is LNHDA, CDR2 SQIVND (reference sequence). The full variable domain, its missing parts supplied by reference TRBV19 and TRBJ2-2, is DGGITQSPKYLFRKEGQNVTLSCEQNLNHDAMYWYRQDPGQGLRLIYYSQIVNDFQKGDIAEGYSVSREKKESFPLTVTSAQKNPTAFYLCASSLLDRGSAGELFFGEGSRLTVL.

V and J are TRBV5-6 and TRBJ1-4; TRBD1 matches at 8 bases. The length of the CDR3 is 16 residues. Per germline, CDR1 SGHDT and CDR2 YYEEEE. The V gene end was trimmed by 2 bases and the J gene end by 6 bases; junction bases not matched to a gene: 9. The CDR3 spells CASSFGTGSRDEKLFF. The CDR3 nucleotides read TGTGCCAGCAGCTTTGGGACAGGCTCCCGGGATGAAAAACTGTTTTTT. Based on the CDR3 plus reference TRBV5-6 and TRBJ1-4, the full variable domain is DAGVTQSPTHLIKTRGQQVTLRCSPKSGHDTVSWYQQALGQGPQFIFQYYEEEERQRGNFPDRFSGHQFPNYSSELNVNALLLGDSALYLCASSFGTGSRDEKLFFGSGTQLSVL.

The V and J genes are TRBV29-1 and TRBJ2-3; TRBD2 matches 7 bases. CDR1 and CDR2 (germline): SQVTM, ANQGSEA. This CDR3 contains 13 residues. V was pared by 7 bases and J by 2 bases, with 6 bases of the junction left unmatched. Here the CDR3 reads CSAERGNTDTQYF. DNA for the CDR3: TGCAGCGCGGAGCGGGGAAACACAGATACGCAGTATTTT.

The chain recombines TRBV24-1 with TRBJ2-2, with D possibly matching TRBD1 (5 bases). Germline lookup yields CDR1 KGHDR and CDR2 SFDVKD. Trimming took off 4 bases at V and 6 bases at J, with 5 bases between the two ends. CDR3 length equals 12 residues. The CDR3 DNA follows: TGTGCCACCAGTGAACAGGCCGGGGAGCTGTTTTTT. This translates into CATSEQAGELFF.

The chain employs TRBV18 and TRBJ2-3; D might be TRBD1 (5 bases). V lost 3 bases to trimming and J lost 4 bases, with 14 bases between them. This CDR3 is 15 amino acids long. Germline loops: CDR1 KGHSH, CDR2 LQKENI. Here the CDR3 reads CASSPQGIGADTQYF. The CDR3 DNA sequence: TGTGCCAGCTCACCCCAGGGAATCGGTGCAGATACGCAGTATTTT.

V is TRBV14 and J is TRBJ2-3; 8 bases align to TRBD2. V lost 2 bases, J lost 4 bases, and 11 bases stayed unmatched. Germline values: CDR1 SGHDN, CDR2 FVKESK. The CDR3 spans 17 residues. CDR3 in amino acids: CASSQSERGGWADTQYF. CDR3 nucleotide sequence: TGTGCCAGCAGCCAATCGGAACGGGGGGGCTGGGCAGATACGCAGTATTTT.

The chain links TRBV20-1 to TRBJ2-7, with D possibly TRBD2 on 6 matching bases. The V end lost 5 bases, the J end lost 3 bases, and 8 bases lay between the germline ends. Germline V gene data show CDR1 as DFQATT and CDR2 as SNEGSKA (reference sequence). This CDR3 is 11 amino acids long. The CDR3 nucleotides are TGCAGTGCTCGGGGGAACTACGAGCAGTACTTC. This gives the protein CSARGNYEQYF.

The chain has TRBV5-6 and TRBJ1-2, with D tentatively TRBD1 (5 bases). Germline V gene lookup returns CDR1 SGHDT and CDR2 YYEEEE. This CDR3 spans 16 amino acids. Trimming took off 4 bases at V and 3 bases at J, with 19 bases between the two ends. CDR3 loop: CASSRKRGWVDYGYTF. CDR3 DNA sequence: TGTGCCAGCAGCCGGAAACGGGGGTGGGTTGACTATGGCTACACCTTC.

V usage is TRBV3-1 (or the pseudogene TRBV3-2) and J usage is TRBJ2-2; D is unclear. The CDR3 is 16 residues long. From germline, CDR1 is LGHDT and CDR2 YNNKEL (reference sequence). The V end was cut by 4 bases, the J end by 3 bases, with 15 bases between. The CDR3 spells CASSRRELRDTGELFF. DNA for the CDR3: TGTGCCAGCAGCCGTCGTGAGTTGAGAGACACCGGGGAGCTGTTTTTT.

The CDR3 sequence: CASSFQGNTEAFF. The CDR3 nucleotides read TGTGCCAGTAGTTTCCAGGGGAACACTGAAGCTTTCTTT. The V and J genes are TRBV19 and TRBJ1-1, with D possibly matching TRBD1 (5 bases). Germline loops: CDR1 LNHDA, CDR2 SQIVND (reference sequence). Trimming pared 5 bases from V and 1 base from J, leaving 8 bases between. There are 13 residues in the CDR3.

The chain recombines TRBV6-2 or TRBV6-3 with TRBJ2-7; 7 positions match TRBD1. Germline trimming cut 0 bases from V and 4 bases from J; bases unmatched to any gene: 6. Germline CDR1 reads MNHEY; CDR2 reads SVGEGT. This CDR3 contains 15 residues. The CDR3 sequence is CASSYSEGGLYEQYF. In nucleotides, the CDR3 is TGTGCCAGCAGTTACTCGGAAGGGGGCTTGTACGAGCAGTACTTC.